This T cell receptor beta chain was retrieved from a study of vaccination effects on CD4 cells after COVID-19. Study-wide findings and caveats: Early timepoints after infection were absent, and convalescent patients were few in the study. Late in the post-vaccination period, infection-induced and vaccine-induced clones underwent marked clonal contraction.

Ahead of sequencing, the ViraFEST assay grew antigen-specific CD4+ T cells using viral peptide pools. Researchers isolated CD4+ T cells once roughly ten days of culture had elapsed. None of the vaccinated had previously contracted SARS-CoV-2, and their nucleocapsid antibodies tested negative. Every well got around 2 million PBMC, which were grown with around 11 IU/ml IL-2 and about 9.5 ug/ml peptides. Fresh IL-2-containing medium replaced half the medium on days 3 and 7. The ends were cut back, 5 bases at V and 8 bases at J, with 16 bases in the middle. This CDR3 is built from 14 residues. Germline-derived CDR1 and CDR2 are SGHTA and FQGNSA. With regard to this clone: The antigen is not known.

TCRdb's table, derived via immunoSEQ multiplex PCR, lists solely in-frame clones and lacks some. The repertoire has under 45,000 clones, approximately 80% of them found once; the top ten carry 2.5% to 3%. The chain is built from TRBV7-2 and TRBJ1-5; the D gene is possibly TRBD1 (5 bases). Sequenced material: CD4+ T cells from PBMCs cultured with HCoV-NL63 spike peptides, taken before COVID-19 vaccination. The TCR was taken from a human donor who received a COVID-19 vaccine. The CDR3 loop is CASSLQGLEKPQHF. The CDR3 DNA sequence: TGTGCCAGCAGCCTGCAGGGTCTAGAAAAGCCCCAGCATTTT.